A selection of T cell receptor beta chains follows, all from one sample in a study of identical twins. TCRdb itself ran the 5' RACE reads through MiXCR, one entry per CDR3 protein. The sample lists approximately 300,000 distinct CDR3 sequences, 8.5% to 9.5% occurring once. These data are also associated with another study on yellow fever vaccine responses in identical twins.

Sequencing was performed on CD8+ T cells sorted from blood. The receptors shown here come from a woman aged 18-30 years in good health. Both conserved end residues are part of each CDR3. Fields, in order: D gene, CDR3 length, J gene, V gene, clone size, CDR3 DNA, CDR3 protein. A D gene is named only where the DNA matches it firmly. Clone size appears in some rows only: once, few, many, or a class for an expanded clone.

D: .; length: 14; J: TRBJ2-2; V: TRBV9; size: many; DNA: TGTGCCAGCAGCGTAGATGGGGGTGTCGGGGAGCTGTTTTTT; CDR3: CASSVDGGVGELFF
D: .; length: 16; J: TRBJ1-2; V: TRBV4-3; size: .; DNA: TGCGCCAGCAGCCAAGATCGTACCACGGATAACTATGGCTACACCTTC; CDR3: CASSQDRTTDNYGYTF
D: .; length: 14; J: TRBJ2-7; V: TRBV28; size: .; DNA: TGTGCCAGCAGTTTTCACAGGGCCGTCTACGAGCAGTACTTC; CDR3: CASSFHRAVYEQYF
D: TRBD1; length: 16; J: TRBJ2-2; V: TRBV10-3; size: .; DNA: TGTGCCATCAGTGATACAGGGGGCGCAACGGCCGGGGAGCTGTTTTTT; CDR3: CAISDTGGATAGELFF
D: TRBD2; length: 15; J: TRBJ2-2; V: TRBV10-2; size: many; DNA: TGCGCCAGCAGGAAAACAGCGGGGAGTAACGGGGAGCTGTTTTTT; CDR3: CASRKTAGSNGELFF
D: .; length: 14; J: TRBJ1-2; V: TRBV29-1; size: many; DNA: TGCAGCGTTGAAGTCAGGAGATCAAACTATGGCTACACCTTC; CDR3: CSVEVRRSNYGYTF
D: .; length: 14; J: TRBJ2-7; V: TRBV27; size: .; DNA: TGTGCCACCTCTGAACTCGGGAGTGTGAACGAGCAGTACTTC; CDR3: CATSELGSVNEQYF
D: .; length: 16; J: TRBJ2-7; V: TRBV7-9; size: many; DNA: TGTGCCAGCAGCTTAGCGATCCTGGCCTCGATCGACGAGCAGTACTTC; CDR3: CASSLAILASIDEQYF
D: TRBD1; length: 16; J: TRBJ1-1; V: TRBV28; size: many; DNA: TGTGCCAGCAGTCGTCAGGGGGCTAGGACCGGCACTGAAGCTTTCTTT; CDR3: CASSRQGARTGTEAFF
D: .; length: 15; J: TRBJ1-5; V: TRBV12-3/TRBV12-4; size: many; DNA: TGTGCCAGCAGTTTAGGGAGCCCTACCAAGCAGCCCCAGCATTTT; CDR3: CASSLGSPTKQPQHF
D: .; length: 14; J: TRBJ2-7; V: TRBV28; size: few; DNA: TGTGCCAGCAATGAGGTTTCGGGCTCCTACGAGCAGTACTTC; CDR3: CASNEVSGSYEQYF
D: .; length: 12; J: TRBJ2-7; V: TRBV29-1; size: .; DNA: TGCAGCGTCAAGACTAACTTCTACGAGCAGTACTTC; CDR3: CSVKTNFYEQYF
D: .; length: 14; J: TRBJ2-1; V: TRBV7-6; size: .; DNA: TGTGCCAGCAGCGGGGGAGGACAGTACAATGAGCAGTTCTTC; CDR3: CASSGGGQYNEQFF
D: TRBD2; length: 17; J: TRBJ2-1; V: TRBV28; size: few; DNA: TGTGCCAGCAGCCCCGCTAAAGCGGGAGTGGATTACAATGAGCAGTTCTTC; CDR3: CASSPAKAGVDYNEQFF
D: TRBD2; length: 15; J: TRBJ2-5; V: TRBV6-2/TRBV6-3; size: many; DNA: TGTGCCAGCAGTTACTCCACCGGGAGGGAAGAGACCCAGTACTTC; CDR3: CASSYSTGREETQYF
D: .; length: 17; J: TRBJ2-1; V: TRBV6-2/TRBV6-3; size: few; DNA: TGTGCCAGCAGTTACCCGCGGAGGACAATCCCTGGCAATGAGCAGTTCTTC; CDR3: CASSYPRRTIPGNEQFF
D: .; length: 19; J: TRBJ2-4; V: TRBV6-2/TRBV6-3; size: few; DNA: TGTGCCAGCAGACCCGGGACAAAAAACCGGATCTTAGCCAAAAACATTCAGTACTTC; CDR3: CASRPGTKNRILAKNIQYF
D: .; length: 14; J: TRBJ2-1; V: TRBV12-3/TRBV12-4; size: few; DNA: TGTGCCAGCAGTTGGACAGGAGGGCCTAATGAGCAGTTCTTC; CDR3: CASSWTGGPNEQFF
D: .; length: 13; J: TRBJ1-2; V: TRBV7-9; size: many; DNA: TGTGCCAGCAGCTTAGTCGGTCAGTACTCGGATACCTTC; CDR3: CASSLVGQYSDTF
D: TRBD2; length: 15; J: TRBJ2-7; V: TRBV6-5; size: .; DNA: TGTGCCAGCAGTTACGCTAGCGGGAGAGGGTACGAGCAGTACTTC; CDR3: CASSYASGRGYEQYF
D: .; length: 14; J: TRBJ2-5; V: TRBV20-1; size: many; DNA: TGCAGTGCTAGAACACGGACAGTTGAAGAGACCCAGTACTTC; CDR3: CSARTRTVEETQYF
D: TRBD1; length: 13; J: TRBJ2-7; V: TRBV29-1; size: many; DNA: TGCAGCGCTTCCGGGACAGGCCTCCGCGAGCAGTACTTC; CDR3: CSASGTGLREQYF
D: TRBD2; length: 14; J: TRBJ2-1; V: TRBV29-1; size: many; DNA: TGCAGCGTTGACCTTAGCGGGATAGGCAATGAGCAGTTCTTC; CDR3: CSVDLSGIGNEQFF
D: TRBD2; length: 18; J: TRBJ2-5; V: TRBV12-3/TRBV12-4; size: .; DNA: TGTGCCAGCAGTAGTCCGGGACTAGCGGGGGGGCCTCAAGAGACCCAGTACTTC; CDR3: CASSSPGLAGGPQETQYF
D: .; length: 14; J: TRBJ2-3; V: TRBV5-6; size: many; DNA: TGTGCCAGCAGCTTGATCTTCAGCACAGATACGCAGTATTTT; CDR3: CASSLIFSTDTQYF
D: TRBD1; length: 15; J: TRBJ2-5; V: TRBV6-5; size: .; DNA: TGTGCCAGCAGATTGCGCGAGGGGGCCGGGGAGACCCAGTACTTC; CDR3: CASRLREGAGETQYF
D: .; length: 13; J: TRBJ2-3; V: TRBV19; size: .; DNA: TGTGCCAGTAGTATCCAGGATCCAGATACGCAGTATTTT; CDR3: CASSIQDPDTQYF
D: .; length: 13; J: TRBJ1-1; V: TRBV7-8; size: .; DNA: TGTGCCAGCAGCTTAACATGGAACACTGAAGCTTTCTTT; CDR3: CASSLTWNTEAFF
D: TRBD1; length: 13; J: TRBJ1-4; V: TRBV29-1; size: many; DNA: TGCAGCGTTTTGGGACAGGGTGAAGAAAAACTGTTTTTT; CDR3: CSVLGQGEEKLFF
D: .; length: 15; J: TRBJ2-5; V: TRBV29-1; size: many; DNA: TGCAGCGTTGAGGTGCCGGGACGGAACCAAGAGACCCAGTACTTC; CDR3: CSVEVPGRNQETQYF
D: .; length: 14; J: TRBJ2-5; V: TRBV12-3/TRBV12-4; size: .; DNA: TGTGCCAGCATCCAAATGGGAAGTCAGGAGACCCAGTACTTC; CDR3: CASIQMGSQETQYF
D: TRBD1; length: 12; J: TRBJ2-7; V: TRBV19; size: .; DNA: TGTGCCAGTAGTGATTACGGGACAGTTAAGTACTTC; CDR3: CASSDYGTVKYF
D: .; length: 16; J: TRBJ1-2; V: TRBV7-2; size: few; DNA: TGTGCCAGCAGCGCGAACAGGGAACCCCCTCTCTATGGCTACACCTTC; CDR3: CASSANREPPLYGYTF
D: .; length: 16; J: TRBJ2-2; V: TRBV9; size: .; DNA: TGTGCCAGCAGCGTAGTCGAGGCAGCGAACACCGGGGAGCTGTTTTTT; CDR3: CASSVVEAANTGELFF
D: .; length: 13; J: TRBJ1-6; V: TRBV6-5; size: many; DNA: TGTGCCAGCAGTGACTCCTATAATTCACCCCTCCACTTT; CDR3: CASSDSYNSPLHF
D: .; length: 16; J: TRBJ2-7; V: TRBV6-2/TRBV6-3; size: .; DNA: TGTGCCAGCAGTTACCTCAGGCCGCCCACCCCCTACGAGCAGTACTTC; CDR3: CASSYLRPPTPYEQYF
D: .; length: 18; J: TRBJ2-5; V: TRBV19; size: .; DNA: TGTGCCAGTAGTGAGCCCCCAACTGGGGGGTTCAATCAAGAGACCCAGTACTTC; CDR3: CASSEPPTGGFNQETQYF
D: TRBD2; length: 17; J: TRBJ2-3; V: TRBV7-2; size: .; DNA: TGTGCCAGCAGCTCCCGGTGGAGCGGGGATAGCACAGATACGCAGTATTTT; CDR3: CASSSRWSGDSTDTQYF
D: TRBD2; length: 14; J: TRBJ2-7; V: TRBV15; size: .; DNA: TGTGCCACCAGCCCAGGCGGGGGTCCCTACGAGCAGTACTTC; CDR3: CATSPGGGPYEQYF
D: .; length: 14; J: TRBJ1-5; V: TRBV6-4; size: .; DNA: TGTGCCAGCAGTGAAGGGCATAGCAATCAGCCCCAGCATTTT; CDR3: CASSEGHSNQPQHF
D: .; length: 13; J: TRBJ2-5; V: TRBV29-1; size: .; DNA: TGCAGCGTCGACCAACTAGGACAAGAGACCCAGTACTTC; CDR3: CSVDQLGQETQYF
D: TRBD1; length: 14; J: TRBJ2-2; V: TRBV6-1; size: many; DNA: TGTGCCAGCAGTCCTGACAGGGGTGGGTGGGAGCTGTTTTTT; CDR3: CASSPDRGGWELFF
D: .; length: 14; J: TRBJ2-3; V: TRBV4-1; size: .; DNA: TGCGCCAGCAGCCGACTACCAGAGACAGATACGCAGTATTTT; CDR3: CASSRLPETDTQYF
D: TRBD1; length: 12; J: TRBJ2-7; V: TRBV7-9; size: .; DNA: TGTGCCAGCAGCACACGACAGGGGGAGCAGTACTTC; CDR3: CASSTRQGEQYF
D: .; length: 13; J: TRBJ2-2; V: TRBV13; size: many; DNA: TGTGCCAGCAGCCTTGGACTAACCGGGGAGCTGTTTTTT; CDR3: CASSLGLTGELFF
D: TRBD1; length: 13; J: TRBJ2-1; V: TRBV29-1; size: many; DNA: TGCAGCGGGGGACAGGGGGCAGTAGATGAGCAGTTCTTC; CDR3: CSGGQGAVDEQFF
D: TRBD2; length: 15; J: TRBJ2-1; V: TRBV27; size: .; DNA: TGTGCCAGCAGTTTATCAGCGGGAGGCCAGAGTGAGCAGTTCTTC; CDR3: CASSLSAGGQSEQFF
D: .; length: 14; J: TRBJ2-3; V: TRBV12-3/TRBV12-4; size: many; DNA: TGTGCCAGCAGCCAAGTGGGGTTGACAGATACGCAGTATTTT; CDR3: CASSQVGLTDTQYF
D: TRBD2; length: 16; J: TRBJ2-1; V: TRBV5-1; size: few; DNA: TGCGCCATCAGCGATCCCGGACTAGCCTCCTACAATGAGCAGTTCTTC; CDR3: CAISDPGLASYNEQFF
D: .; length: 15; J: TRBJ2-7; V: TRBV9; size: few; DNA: TGTGCCAGCAGCGTAGGATACGGGGCCTCCTACGAGCAGTACTTC; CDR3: CASSVGYGASYEQYF
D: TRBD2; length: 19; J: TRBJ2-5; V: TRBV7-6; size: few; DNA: TGTGCCAGCAGCTCCCGCTCTAGTTACGGGAGGGAGGGCGAGGAGACCCAGTACTTC; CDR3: CASSSRSSYGREGEETQYF
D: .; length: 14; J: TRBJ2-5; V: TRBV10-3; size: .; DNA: TGTGCCATCAGTGGGGCTGGATCCAATGGGGCCCAGTACTTC; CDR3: CAISGAGSNGAQYF
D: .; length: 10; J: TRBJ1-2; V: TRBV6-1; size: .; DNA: TGTGCCAGCAGACTGGAGGGCTACACCTTC; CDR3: CASRLEGYTF
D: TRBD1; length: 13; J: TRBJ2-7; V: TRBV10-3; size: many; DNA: TGTGCCATACTCCGGGACAGGGAGGGCGAGCAGTACTTC; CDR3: CAILRDREGEQYF
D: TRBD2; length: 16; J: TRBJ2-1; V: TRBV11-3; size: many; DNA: TGTGCCAGCAGCTTAATTAGCAGCGGGGGCTACAATGAGCAGTTCTTC; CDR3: CASSLISSGGYNEQFF